This T cell receptor beta chain was retrieved from a study of CD8+ T cells in alopecia areata. Whole-study context: Tofacitinib exposure lasted 6 to 18 months, followed by 6 months off drug. Notes on the study in general: Under tofacitinib, fewer expanded CD8+ clones appeared among the top 100 scalp clones.

Treatment indicated: oral pan-JAK inhibitor, 5-10 mg twice daily. In germline, CDR1 is SQVTM, CDR2 ANQGSEA. The V gene lost 4 bases and the J gene lost 3 bases, with 16 bases spanning the gap. The CDR3 length is 14 residues. With regard to this clone: Its antigen is unknown.

Sequencing used cDNA as its template, made by extracting RNA and reverse transcribing it. The method was immunoSEQ multiplex PCR; TCRdb's version includes in-frame clones alone and lacks a portion of them. The sample records approximately 210,000 clones, around three fifths being singletons. This rearrangement joins TRBV29-1 to TRBJ2-7; D gene uncertain. The sample in question was CD4+ T cells sorted from blood, obtained around week 49, from a patient treated with tofacitinib. This TCR derives from a human donor with alopecia areata. CDR3 amino acids: CSVGSSEWGYEQYF. The DNA for the CDR3 is TGCAGCGTTGGGTCTTCCGAGTGGGGCTACGAGCAGTACTTC.